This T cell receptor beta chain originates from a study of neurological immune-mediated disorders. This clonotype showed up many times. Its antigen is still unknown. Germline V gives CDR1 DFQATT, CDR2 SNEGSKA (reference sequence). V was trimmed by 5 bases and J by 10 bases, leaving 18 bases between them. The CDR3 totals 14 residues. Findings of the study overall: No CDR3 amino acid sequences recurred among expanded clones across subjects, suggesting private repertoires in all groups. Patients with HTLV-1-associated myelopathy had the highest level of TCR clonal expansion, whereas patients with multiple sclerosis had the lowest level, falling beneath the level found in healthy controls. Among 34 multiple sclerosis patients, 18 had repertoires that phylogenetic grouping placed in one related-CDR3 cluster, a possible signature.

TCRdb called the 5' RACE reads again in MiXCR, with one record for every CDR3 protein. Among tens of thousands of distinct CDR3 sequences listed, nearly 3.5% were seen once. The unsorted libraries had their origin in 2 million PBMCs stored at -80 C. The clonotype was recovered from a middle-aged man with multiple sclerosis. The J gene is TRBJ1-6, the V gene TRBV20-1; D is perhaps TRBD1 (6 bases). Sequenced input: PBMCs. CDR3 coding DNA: TGCAGTGCTGGGGAATGGGGGGGCGAGTCACCCCTCCACTTT. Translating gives CSAGEWGGESPLHF.